The clone carrying this T cell receptor beta chain was seen ten or more times. Its antigen is undetermined. Trimming pared 5 bases from V and 4 bases from J, leaving 21 bases between. Germline loops: CDR1 SGHTA, CDR2 FQGNSA. The CDR3 totals 17 residues. From the reads, TCRdb called clonotypes with MiXCR, one entry per CDR3 protein. The sample shows under 300,000 distinct CDR3 sequences, 15% to 20% of them seen only once. This entry comes from a study of T cell repertoires in cytomegalovirus infection. Whole-study context: TCR beta signatures that were public indicated CMV infection and matching HLA type.

Study-level results: CMV carriers having the relevant HLA were flagged by cumulative public TCR beta family frequency. There were HLA-C-restricted CMV-specific TCR beta clonotypes dominating the ex vivo response.

The source is a human donor in good health (CMV status not recorded). Some clones in this sample may be carry-over from other donors' samples. Sequenced: CD8+ T cells from PBMCs. V and J are TRBV7-2 and TRBJ2-1; no clear D gene. CDR3 loop: CASSVSWSIYTYNEQFF. The DNA of the CDR3 is TGTGCCAGCAGCGTCTCCTGGTCGATCTACACATACAATGAGCAGTTCTTC.